This TCR beta chain stems from a study of T cells in Graves' hyperthyroidism and ophthalmopathy (dated by TCRdb to about 2019). About the full investigation: Peripheral blood was sampled at the time of initial diagnosis, prior to any treatment. To identify TCR V-J signatures that set the groups apart, the researchers used a discovery cohort of about a hundred patients, made up of under 50 with Graves' ophthalmopathy and around 58 with stable Graves' hyperthyroidism. Whether ophthalmopathy could be predicted prospectively was tested in an independent validation cohort made up of approximately 19 hyperthyroidism patients plus 17 patients who later progressed to ophthalmopathy. The approximately 100 discovery patients were randomly divided into training and test sets at a 7:3 ratio. In addition, the study compared T-cell repertoires in thyroid tissue and in blood from several Graves' hyperthyroidism patients. Following sampling, methimazole starting at 30 mg daily was given to hyperthyroidism patients, and high-dose intravenous methylprednisolone was given to ophthalmopathy patients. According to the paper, TCR Vbeta CDR3 sequencing was carried out on 135 peripheral blood samples, which came from fewer than 50 ophthalmopathy, 75 or so hyperthyroidism and approximately 17 progressor patients.

The hyperthyroidism patients were between 18 and 65 years old and newly diagnosed, with a disease duration of less than 2 months. Any patient with an uncontrolled infection, another autoimmune disease, pregnancy or lactation was excluded. Diagnoses relied on clinical symptoms, serum thyroxine and TRAb, thyroid ultrasound and orbital computed tomography. For progressor patients, blood was drawn at the first diagnosis of hyperthyroidism, before any ophthalmopathy symptoms had appeared. Ficoll-Paque density gradient centrifugation was used to isolate PBMCs from 10 ml of fresh peripheral blood. Progressor patients were first diagnosed with Graves' hyperthyroidism and then developed ophthalmopathy during follow-up. Trizol reagent was used to extract total RNA, and RNA quality was then checked on an Agilent 2100 Bioanalyzer. Findings and caveats that apply to the study as a whole: Most expanded thyroid clonotypes (frequency above 0.001) were also detected in blood, a finding suggesting that blood repertoires may reflect thyroid immune responses. In validation, progression to ophthalmopathy was predicted by the model with around 71% sensitivity and about 72% specificity, a median of 6.5 months before onset. In cross-validation, a model built on a 13 V-J signature told ophthalmopathy apart from stable hyperthyroidism with under 90% sensitivity and 81% to 82% specificity, and in testing the same model reached 80%/75%. Sample size was not statistically predetermined, and blinding of investigators to group allocation was not performed.

With regard to this clonotype: Its antigen is unknown. Nothing much larger sits one base from this clone, and base qualities are not available.

Amplification of TCR beta CDR3 regions was carried out from RNA transcripts. The first round of RT-PCR for the TCR CDR3 was performed with the HTBI primer set and the Qiagen OneStep RT-PCR kit. Libraries were constructed in a second round of multiplex PCR, after which size selection and purification were carried out. The libraries were sequenced on an Illumina HiSeq2000 using paired-end 100 bp reads. The paper's processing steps were these. SOAPnuke was used to process the raw data, with reads discarded if the reads contained adapters or uncalled bases, had a mean Phred below 15, or lacked an exact constant-primer or identifier match. COPE v1.2.5 was used to merge the high-quality paired reads, and each unique nucleotide sequence was defined as a clonotype. MiTCR v1.1 was used to align clonotypes to the IMGT TRBV, TRBD and TRBJ reference segments. The analysis included only V-J combinations with a frequency above 0.0001, which together covered 98% to 99.2% of the repertoires. A TCS score was defined as the ratio of F50 (clonal expansion) to E x V (chaos), with BLOSUM62-based TCRdist applied between CDR3 peptides within each V-J. Welch's t-statistics and random forest reduced several hundred V-J features to 13, which were used in a naive Bayes classifier (R e1071). Using fastp trimming at Q25 and MiXCR clonotype assembly, TCRdb reanalyzed the public sequencing data and kept in-frame beta chains. A single entry per CDR3 protein holds the most common genes and DNA from its merged rows. The V and J calls and clone size come from TCRdb's table, not from the authors' own analysis. The sample table holds around 700,000 distinct CDR3 sequences, of which about 19% were seen once. Of the sample, roughly 17% is held by the ten largest clones.

V is reduced by 5 bases and J by 2 bases, leaving a spacing of 10 bases between them. CDR1 SGHNT and CDR2 YENEEA are derived from the germline V gene. The cysteine opens and the phenylalanine closes a CDR3 of 14 amino acids. The read is trimmed to its CDR3 DNA, 42 bases read in frame from base 1. This receptor was identified in a woman aged 45-59 years with Graves' hyperthyroidism that later progressed to Graves' ophthalmopathy. The rearranged segments are TRBV11-3 and TRBJ1-3, with TRBD1 tentatively as D gene (5 bases match). The sample consisted of blood. The sequenced DNA is TGTGCCAGCAGCGAAGGGGCAACTGGAAACACCATATATTTT. This translates into CASSEGATGNTIYF.